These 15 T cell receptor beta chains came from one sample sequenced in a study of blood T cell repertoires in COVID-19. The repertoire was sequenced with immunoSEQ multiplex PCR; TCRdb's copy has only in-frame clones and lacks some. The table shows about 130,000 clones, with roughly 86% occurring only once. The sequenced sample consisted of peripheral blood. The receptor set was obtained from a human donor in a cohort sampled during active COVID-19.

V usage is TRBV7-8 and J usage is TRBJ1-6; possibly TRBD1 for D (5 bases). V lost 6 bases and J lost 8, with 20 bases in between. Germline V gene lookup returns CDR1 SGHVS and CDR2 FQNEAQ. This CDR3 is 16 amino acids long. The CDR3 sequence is CASSLNSDTHHSPLHF. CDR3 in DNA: TGTGCCAGCAGTTTAAACTCGGACACCCACCATTCACCCCTCCACTTT.

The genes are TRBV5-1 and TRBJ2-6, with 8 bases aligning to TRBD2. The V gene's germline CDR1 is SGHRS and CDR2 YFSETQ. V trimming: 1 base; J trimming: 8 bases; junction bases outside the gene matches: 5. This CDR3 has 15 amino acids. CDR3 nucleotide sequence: TGCGCCAGCAGCTTGCCAGGACTAGCAACCAACGTCCTGACTTTC. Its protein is CASSLPGLATNVLTF.

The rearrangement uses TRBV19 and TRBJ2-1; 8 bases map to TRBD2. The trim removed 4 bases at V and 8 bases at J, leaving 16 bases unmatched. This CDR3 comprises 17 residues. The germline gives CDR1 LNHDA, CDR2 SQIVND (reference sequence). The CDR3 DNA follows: TGTGCCAGTAGTACAACTCCCGGGACTAGGGGCTCCGATGAGCAGTTCTTC. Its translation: CASSTTPGTRGSDEQFF.

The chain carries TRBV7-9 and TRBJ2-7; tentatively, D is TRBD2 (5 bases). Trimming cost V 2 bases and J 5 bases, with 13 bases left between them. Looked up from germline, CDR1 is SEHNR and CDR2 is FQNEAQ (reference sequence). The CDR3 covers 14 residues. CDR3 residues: CASSLLPLADEQYF. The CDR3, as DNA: TGTGCCAGCAGCTTACTACCCCTAGCTGACGAGCAGTACTTC. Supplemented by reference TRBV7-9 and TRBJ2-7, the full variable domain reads DTGVSQNPRHKITKRGQNVTFRCDPISEHNRLYWYRQTLGQGPEFLTYFQNEAQLEKSRLLSDRFSAERPKGSFSTLEIQRTEQGDSAMYLCASSLLPLADEQYFGPGTRLTVT.

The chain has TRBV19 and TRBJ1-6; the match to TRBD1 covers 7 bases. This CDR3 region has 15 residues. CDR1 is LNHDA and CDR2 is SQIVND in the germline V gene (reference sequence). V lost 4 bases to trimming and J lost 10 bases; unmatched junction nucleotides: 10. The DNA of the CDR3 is TGTGCCAGTAGTACCCGGGACAGTTTGTGGTCACCCCTCCACTTT. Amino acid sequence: CASSTRDSLWSPLHF.

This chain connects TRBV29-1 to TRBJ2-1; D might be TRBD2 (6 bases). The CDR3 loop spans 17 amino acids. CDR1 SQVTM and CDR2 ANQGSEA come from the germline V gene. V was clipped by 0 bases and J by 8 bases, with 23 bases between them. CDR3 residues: CSVEDLVAVARPHEQFF. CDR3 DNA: TGCAGCGTTGAAGATCTTGTAGCGGTAGCCCGCCCCCATGAGCAGTTCTTC.

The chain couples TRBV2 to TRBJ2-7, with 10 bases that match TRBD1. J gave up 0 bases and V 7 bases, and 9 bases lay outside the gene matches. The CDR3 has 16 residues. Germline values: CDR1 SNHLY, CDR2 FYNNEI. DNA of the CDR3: TGTGCCAGCAAGAAGACAGGGGGCTTTACCTCCTACGAGCAGTACTTC. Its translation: CASKKTGGFTSYEQYF.

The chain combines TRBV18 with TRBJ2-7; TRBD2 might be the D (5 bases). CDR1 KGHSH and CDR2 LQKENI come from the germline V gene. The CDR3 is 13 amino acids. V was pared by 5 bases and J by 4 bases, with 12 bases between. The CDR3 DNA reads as TGTGCCAGCTCATCGGGGTTGGGGTACGAGCAGTACTTC. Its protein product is CASSSGLGYEQYF.

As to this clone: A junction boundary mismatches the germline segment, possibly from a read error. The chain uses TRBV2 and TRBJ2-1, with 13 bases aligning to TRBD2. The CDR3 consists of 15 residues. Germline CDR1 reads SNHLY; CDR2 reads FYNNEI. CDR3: CASREGLAGVSEQFF. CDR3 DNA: TGTGCCAGCAGGGAAGGACTAGCGGGAGTTAGTGAGCAGTTCTTC.

The CDR3, as DNA: TGTGCCAGCAGTTTATCGAATCCAGGGGACCAAGAGACCCAGTACTTC. It specifies CASSLSNPGDQETQYF. The chain links TRBV27 to TRBJ2-5, with D possibly TRBD1 on 6 matching bases. In germline, CDR1 is MNHEY, CDR2 SMNVEV (reference sequence). This CDR3 contains 16 residues. Trimming removed 0 bases from V and 0 bases from J, with 11 bases in between.

Here the CDR3 DNA reads TGTGCCAGCAGTTTATTCTCCGGGGGCGAGCAGTACTTC. This translates into CASSLFSGGEQYF. The chain recombines TRBV28 with TRBJ2-7, with TRBD2 as a possible D gene (6 bases). The germline CDR1 and CDR2 sequences are MDHEN and SYDVKM. This CDR3 contains 13 residues. V was clipped by 1 base and J by 6 bases, with 10 bases between them.

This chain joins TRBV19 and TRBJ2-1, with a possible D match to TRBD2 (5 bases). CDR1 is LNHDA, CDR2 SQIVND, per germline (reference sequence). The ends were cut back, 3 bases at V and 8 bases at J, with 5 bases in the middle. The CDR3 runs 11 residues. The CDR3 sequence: CASSMRDEQFF. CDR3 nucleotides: TGTGCCAGTAGTATGAGGGATGAGCAGTTCTTC.

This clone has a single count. The CDR3 loop is CASSDRGETQYF. The CDR3 DNA reads TGTGCCAGCAGTGATCGGGGGGAGACCCAGTACTTC. The chain combines TRBV6-1 with TRBJ2-5; D perhaps matches TRBD2 (6 bases). This CDR3 has 12 amino acids. The V end lost 3 bases, the J end lost 5 bases, and 7 bases lay between the germline ends. Germline-derived CDR1 and CDR2 are MNHNS and SASEGT.

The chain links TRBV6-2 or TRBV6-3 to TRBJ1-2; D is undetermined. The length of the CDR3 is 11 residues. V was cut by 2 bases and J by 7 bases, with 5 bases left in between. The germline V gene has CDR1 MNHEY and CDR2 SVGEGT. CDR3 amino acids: CASSYEGGYTF. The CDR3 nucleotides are TGTGCCAGCAGTTACGAGGGTGGCTACACCTTC.

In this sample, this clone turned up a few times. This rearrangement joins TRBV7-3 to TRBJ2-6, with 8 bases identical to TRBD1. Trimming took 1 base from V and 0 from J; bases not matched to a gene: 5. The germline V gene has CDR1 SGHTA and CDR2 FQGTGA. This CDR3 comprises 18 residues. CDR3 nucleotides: TGTGCCAGCAGCTTAAAGCCAGGGGGCGTCTCTGGGGCCAACGTCCTGACTTTC. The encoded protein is CASSLKPGGVSGANVLTF.